Here is one TCR beta chain with its context. Its cognate antigen is unknown. The sample has other DNA sequences that encode this CDR3 too. This specimen belongs to a study of shared clonotypes between healthy human individuals. The CDR3 is made up of 12 amino acids. Trimming took 6 bases from V and 3 from J, leaving 9 bases between them. The germline V gene has CDR1 ENHRY and CDR2 SYGVKD. Study findings and constraints: Represented diversity (both genetic and exposure-history) was limited by the small number of donors.

About 28,000 T cell genomes (around 300 ng DNA) went into each PBMC replicate. Method: immunoSEQ multiplex PCR; TCRdb's copy keeps in-frame clones and lacks some. Here the sample spans about 500,000 clones, around 77% being singletons. There were no recent acute infections or vaccinations among the donors, who were healthy HIV-negative adults. Without sorting, samples used around 92 million PBMCs for genomic DNA. This chain links TRBV10-3 with TRBJ2-7; possibly TRBD1 for D (6 bases). The sequence came from a woman in her thirties or forties in good health. Some clones in this sample may be carry-over from other donors' samples. Sequencing was done on a sample of PBMCs. The CDR3 protein is CAISRTDYEQYF. CDR3 in DNA: TGTGCCATCAGCAGGACAGACTACGAGCAGTACTTC.